This is a list of T cell receptor beta chains from one sample in a study of CD8+CD57+ T cells in acquired aplastic anemia. A single record per CDR3 protein comes from TCRdb applying MiXCR to the reads. This sample carries over 200,000 distinct CDR3 sequences, under 65% of them seen once, and the ten largest clones take around 32%. The sample consisted of sorted CD4+, CD8+, or CD8+CD57+ T cells (not recorded which) from PBMCs. Every receptor here comes from a human donor in good health. Each CDR3 is given with its conserved first and last residue. The order of the fields is clone size, V gene, D gene, J gene, CDR3 protein, CDR3 DNA. A D gene is named only where the DNA matches it firmly. Expanded clones are given a class, and other clones once, few, many or no size at all.

abundance: NA; v_gene: TRBV20-1; d_gene: NA; j_gene: TRBJ2-7; CDR3aa: CSASHVTYEQYF; CDR3nt: TGCAGTGCTAGTCACGTAACCTACGAGCAGTACTTC
abundance: few; v_gene: TRBV27; d_gene: NA; j_gene: TRBJ2-1; CDR3aa: CASSPYVGDPSEQFF; CDR3nt: TGTGCCAGCAGTCCATACGTGGGGGACCCGTCGGAGCAGTTCTTC
abundance: NA; v_gene: TRBV10-2; d_gene: NA; j_gene: TRBJ2-3; CDR3aa: CASTTSRGTDTQYF; CDR3nt: TGCGCCAGCACCACTAGCCGGGGGACAGATACGCAGTATTTT
abundance: NA; v_gene: TRBV25-1; d_gene: TRBD1; j_gene: TRBJ1-1; CDR3aa: CASSPLGQGGTEAFF; CDR3nt: TGTGCCAGCAGTCCCCTGGGACAGGGTGGGACTGAAGCTTTCTTT
abundance: NA; v_gene: TRBV7-9; d_gene: NA; j_gene: TRBJ1-6; CDR3aa: CASSLSRENSPLHF; CDR3nt: TGTGCCAGCAGCTTAAGCAGGGAAAATTCACCCCTCCACTTT
abundance: many; v_gene: TRBV7-8; d_gene: NA; j_gene: TRBJ2-7; CDR3aa: CASSWPDYEQYF; CDR3nt: TGTGCCAGCAGCTGGCCAGATTACGAGCAGTACTTC
abundance: many; v_gene: TRBV6-5; d_gene: NA; j_gene: TRBJ2-7; CDR3aa: CASSTQENSYEQYF; CDR3nt: TGTGCCAGCAGTACGCAGGAAAACTCCTACGAGCAGTACTTC
abundance: NA; v_gene: TRBV24-1; d_gene: NA; j_gene: TRBJ1-2; CDR3aa: CATSDLVGYGYTF; CDR3nt: TGTGCCACCAGTGATTTAGTCGGGTACGGCTACACCTTC
abundance: NA; v_gene: TRBV7-3; d_gene: TRBD2; j_gene: TRBJ2-5; CDR3aa: CATSRGSQETQYF; CDR3nt: TGTGCCACCTCGCGGGGGTCCCAAGAGACCCAGTACTTC
abundance: NA; v_gene: TRBV7-3; d_gene: NA; j_gene: TRBJ1-1; CDR3aa: CASSQTGEAFF; CDR3nt: TGTGCCAGCAGCCAGACAGGAGAAGCTTTCTTT
abundance: few; v_gene: TRBV20-1; d_gene: NA; j_gene: TRBJ2-1; CDR3aa: CSAREGQGQFF; CDR3nt: TGCAGTGCTAGAGAAGGGCAAGGGCAGTTCTTC
abundance: many; v_gene: TRBV27; d_gene: TRBD2; j_gene: TRBJ2-2; CDR3aa: CASSSRLAHGELFF; CDR3nt: TGTGCCAGCAGTTCAAGACTAGCGCATGGGGAGCTGTTTTTT
abundance: NA; v_gene: TRBV24-1; d_gene: TRBD2; j_gene: TRBJ2-1; CDR3aa: CATSDPGLALYNEQFF; CDR3nt: TGTGCCACCAGTGACCCGGGACTAGCGCTATACAATGAGCAGTTCTTC
abundance: NA; v_gene: TRBV20-1; d_gene: NA; j_gene: TRBJ1-6; CDR3aa: CSAAVSTNGITLHF; CDR3nt: TGCAGTGCAGCTGTATCCACTAACGGCATCACCCTCCACTTT
abundance: many; v_gene: TRBV7-6; d_gene: NA; j_gene: TRBJ2-2; CDR3aa: CASSSRGSQFVPGELFF; CDR3nt: TGTGCCAGCAGCTCAAGGGGTAGCCAGTTTGTTCCCGGGGAGCTGTTTTTT
abundance: NA; v_gene: TRBV20-1; d_gene: NA; j_gene: TRBJ2-7; CDR3aa: CSARGPSEQYF; CDR3nt: TGCAGTGCTAGAGGACCCTCCGAGCAGTACTTC
abundance: NA; v_gene: TRBV19; d_gene: TRBD1; j_gene: TRBJ1-1; CDR3aa: CATAHWGRGPNTEAFF; CDR3nt: TGTGCCACCGCTCATTGGGGGAGGGGGCCAAACACTGAAGCTTTCTTT
abundance: NA; v_gene: TRBV6-1; d_gene: TRBD1; j_gene: TRBJ1-2; CDR3aa: CASSESGTVNYGYTF; CDR3nt: TGTGCCAGCAGTGAGTCGGGGACAGTTAACTATGGCTACACCTTC
abundance: once; v_gene: TRBV19; d_gene: NA; j_gene: TRBJ2-7; CDR3aa: CASRGKEHYEQYF; CDR3nt: TGTGCCAGTAGGGGGAAGGAGCATTACGAGCAGTACTTC
abundance: NA; v_gene: TRBV2; d_gene: TRBD1; j_gene: TRBJ2-7; CDR3aa: CASGQARYEQYF; CDR3nt: TGTGCCAGCGGACAGGCCCGATACGAGCAGTACTTC
abundance: NA; v_gene: TRBV3-1; d_gene: NA; j_gene: TRBJ1-1; CDR3aa: CASSQDLRNTEAFF; CDR3nt: TGTGCCAGCAGCCAAGATTTGAGGAACACTGAAGCTTTCTTT
abundance: many; v_gene: TRBV6-5; d_gene: TRBD2; j_gene: TRBJ2-3; CDR3aa: CASSFLAGASTDTQYF; CDR3nt: TGTGCCAGCAGTTTCCTAGCGGGGGCTAGCACAGATACGCAGTATTTT
abundance: NA; v_gene: TRBV6-6; d_gene: TRBD2; j_gene: TRBJ2-6; CDR3aa: CASSFAHSGGGGGANVLTF; CDR3nt: TGTGCCAGCAGTTTTGCCCATAGCGGGGGGGGAGGCGGGGCCAACGTCCTGACTTTC
abundance: NA; v_gene: TRBV6-1; d_gene: NA; j_gene: TRBJ2-7; CDR3aa: CASSFAQGSEQYF; CDR3nt: TGTGCCAGCAGTTTCGCCCAGGGTTCCGAGCAGTACTTC
abundance: NA; v_gene: TRBV7-9; d_gene: TRBD1; j_gene: TRBJ1-2; CDR3aa: CASSLTTGEYGYTF; CDR3nt: TGTGCCAGCAGCTTAACGACAGGGGAATATGGCTACACCTTC
abundance: many; v_gene: TRBV7-9; d_gene: TRBD2; j_gene: TRBJ2-2; CDR3aa: CASSDAGANTGELFF; CDR3nt: TGTGCCAGCAGTGACGCGGGAGCGAACACCGGGGAGCTGTTTTTT
abundance: NA; v_gene: TRBV19; d_gene: NA; j_gene: TRBJ2-7; CDR3aa: CASSPGYGSSYEQYF; CDR3nt: TGTGCCAGTAGTCCCGGGTACGGAAGCTCCTACGAGCAGTACTTC
abundance: NA; v_gene: TRBV20-1; d_gene: TRBD2; j_gene: TRBJ2-1; CDR3aa: CSATTPTSGRVNEQFF; CDR3nt: TGCAGTGCTACAACACCAACTAGCGGGAGGGTCAATGAGCAGTTCTTC
abundance: NA; v_gene: TRBV2; d_gene: NA; j_gene: TRBJ1-1; CDR3aa: CASSGRMNTEAFF; CDR3nt: TGTGCCAGCAGTGGCAGGATGAACACTGAAGCTTTCTTT
abundance: NA; v_gene: TRBV2; d_gene: NA; j_gene: TRBJ2-7; CDR3aa: CAGRREDYEQYF; CDR3nt: TGTGCCGGCAGAAGAGAGGACTACGAGCAGTACTTC
abundance: NA; v_gene: TRBV20-1; d_gene: NA; j_gene: TRBJ2-3; CDR3aa: CSARAGMGSTDTQYF; CDR3nt: TGCAGTGCTAGAGCGGGTATGGGAAGCACAGATACGCAGTATTTT
abundance: NA; v_gene: TRBV14; d_gene: NA; j_gene: TRBJ2-3; CDR3aa: CASSRSLGDIPQYF; CDR3nt: TGTGCCAGCAGCCGCTCCCTCGGGGACATACCGCAGTATTTT
abundance: once; v_gene: TRBV4-1; d_gene: NA; j_gene: TRBJ2-7; CDR3aa: CASSQEQAYEQYF; CDR3nt: TGCGCCAGCAGCCAAGAGCAGGCGTACGAGCAGTACTTC
abundance: NA; v_gene: TRBV6-5; d_gene: TRBD2; j_gene: TRBJ2-3; CDR3aa: CASRSRGGSTDTQYF; CDR3nt: TGTGCCAGCAGGTCGCGGGGGGGGAGCACAGATACGCAGTATTTT
abundance: many; v_gene: TRBV7-9; d_gene: TRBD2; j_gene: TRBJ2-1; CDR3aa: CASSPSEAGLPLYNEQFF; CDR3nt: TGTGCCAGCAGCCCATCAGAAGCGGGACTCCCCCTCTACAATGAGCAGTTCTTC
abundance: NA; v_gene: TRBV10-3; d_gene: NA; j_gene: TRBJ2-5; CDR3aa: CASWGLGGETQYF; CDR3nt: TGTGCCAGCTGGGGACTCGGCGGAGAGACCCAGTACTTC
abundance: NA; v_gene: TRBV5-4; d_gene: NA; j_gene: TRBJ1-3; CDR3aa: CASSLGQHSGNTIYF; CDR3nt: TGTGCCAGCAGCCTGGGGCAGCACTCTGGAAACACCATATATTTT
abundance: NA; v_gene: TRBV12-5; d_gene: TRBD2; j_gene: TRBJ2-3; CDR3aa: CASGVRWGGADTQYF; CDR3nt: TGTGCTAGTGGGGTAAGGTGGGGGGGGGCAGATACGCAGTATTTT
abundance: NA; v_gene: TRBV15; d_gene: NA; j_gene: TRBJ1-1; CDR3aa: CATSFRGTAEAFF; CDR3nt: TGTGCCACCAGCTTCCGAGGAACGGCTGAAGCTTTCTTT
abundance: many; v_gene: TRBV7-9; d_gene: NA; j_gene: TRBJ2-3; CDR3aa: CASSLVESTDTQYF; CDR3nt: TGTGCCAGCAGCTTAGTGGAGAGCACAGATACGCAGTATTTT
abundance: NA; v_gene: TRBV20-1; d_gene: TRBD1; j_gene: TRBJ2-2; CDR3aa: CSVGTANTGELFF; CDR3nt: TGCAGTGTAGGGACAGCGAACACCGGGGAGCTGTTTTTT
abundance: NA; v_gene: TRBV19; d_gene: NA; j_gene: TRBJ1-2; CDR3aa: CASSPALNYGYTF; CDR3nt: TGTGCCAGTAGTCCTGCCCTAAACTATGGCTACACCTTC
abundance: NA; v_gene: TRBV29-1; d_gene: NA; j_gene: TRBJ2-3; CDR3aa: CSARDSTDTQYF; CDR3nt: TGCAGCGCGCGGGACAGCACAGATACGCAGTATTTT
abundance: NA; v_gene: TRBV7-9; d_gene: NA; j_gene: TRBJ2-7; CDR3aa: CASSRQPVEQYF; CDR3nt: TGTGCCAGTTCACGACAGCCCGTGGAGCAGTACTTC
abundance: many; v_gene: TRBV30; d_gene: NA; j_gene: TRBJ2-3; CDR3aa: CAWSATLADTQYF; CDR3nt: TGTGCCTGGAGTGCGACCCTGGCAGATACGCAGTATTTT